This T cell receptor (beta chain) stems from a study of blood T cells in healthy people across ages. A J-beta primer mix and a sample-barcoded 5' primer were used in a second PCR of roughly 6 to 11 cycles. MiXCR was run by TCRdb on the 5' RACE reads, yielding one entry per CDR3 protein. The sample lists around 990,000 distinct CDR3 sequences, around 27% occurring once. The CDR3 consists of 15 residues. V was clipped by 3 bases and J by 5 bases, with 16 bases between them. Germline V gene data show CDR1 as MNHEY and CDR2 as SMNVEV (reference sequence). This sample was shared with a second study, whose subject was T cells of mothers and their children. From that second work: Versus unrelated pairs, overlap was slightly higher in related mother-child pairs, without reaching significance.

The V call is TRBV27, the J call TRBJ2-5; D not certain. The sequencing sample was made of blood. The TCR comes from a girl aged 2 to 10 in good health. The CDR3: CASSLGFSTYETQYF. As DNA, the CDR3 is TGTGCCAGCAGTTTGGGCTTTTCCACCTATGAGACCCAGTACTTC.